These 30 T cell receptor beta chains originate from one sample sequenced in a study of T cells after yellow fever vaccination. One entry per CDR3 protein, called by TCRdb with MiXCR from the 5' RACE reads. The table lists around 300,000 distinct CDR3 sequences, approximately 4% of them singletons. The input for sequencing was PBMCs, taken 5 days after the yellow fever booster vaccination. All receptors come from a man between 18 and 35 years old who received the YFV17D yellow fever vaccine.

This clonotype was observed a few times. This chain connects TRBV5-1 to TRBJ1-1, with 7 bases fitting TRBD1. The germline gives CDR1 SGHRS, CDR2 YFSETQ. The CDR3 is 17 residues long. V shed 0 bases, J shed 0 bases, and the junction held 8 bases outside the gene matches. The CDR3 is CASSLAGTVGLNTEAFF. The CDR3 coding sequence is TGCGCCAGCAGCTTGGCGGGGACAGTCGGACTGAACACTGAAGCTTTCTTT.

The chain carries TRBV14 and TRBJ2-3, with D possibly matching TRBD1 (5 bases). Trimming cost V 0 bases and J 5 bases, with 15 bases left between them. The germline gives CDR1 SGHDN, CDR2 FVKESK. This CDR3 has 16 amino acids. The CDR3 nucleotides read TGTGCCAGCAGCCAAGAACCCCCTATGGGGCTAGATACGCAGTATTTT. As protein: CASSQEPPMGLDTQYF.

In its sample, this clonotype was seen many times. V gene TRBV20-1 combines with J gene TRBJ1-2, with D unresolved. CDR3 length equals 11 residues. With 5 bases removed from V and 1 base from J, the gap between germline ends came to 5 bases. Germline values: CDR1 DFQATT, CDR2 SNEGSKA (reference sequence). CDR3 nucleotide sequence: TGCAGTGCTCCAGATAACTATGGCTACACCTTC. Its translation: CSAPDNYGYTF.

V and J are TRBV5-7 and TRBJ2-7; the D gene is possibly TRBD2 (5 bases). TRBV5-7 is treated as an ORF (open reading frame) with a function not yet certain. V gave up 5 bases and J gave up 10 bases, with 13 bases separating them. The length of the CDR3 is 11 residues. CDR3 in amino acids: CASRPLTGQYV. In DNA, the CDR3 is TGTGCCAGCAGACCTCTCACGGGACAGTACGTC.

The gene calls are TRBV10-3 and TRBJ2-1, with D possibly being TRBD1 or TRBD2 (6 bases each). This CDR3 has 16 amino acids. The germline V gene encodes CDR1 ENHRY and CDR2 SYGVKD. V shed 8 bases and J shed 0 bases, with 17 bases lying between them. The CDR3 protein is CAIGKPEGGSYNEQFF. The CDR3 bases are TGTGCCATCGGGAAGCCCGAGGGGGGCTCCTACAATGAGCAGTTCTTC.

This clonotype was recorded at least ten times. The chain recombines TRBV7-8 with TRBJ1-2, with D possibly being TRBD1 (5 bases). The CDR3 has 14 residues. V gave up 7 bases and J gave up 4 bases, with 16 bases separating them. Germline V gene data show CDR1 as SGHVS and CDR2 as FQNEAQ. CDR3 DNA: TGTGCCAGCAAGCCGGGGCCCACCCTCTATGGCTACACCTTC. Translating it yields CASKPGPTLYGYTF.

This clonotype has a handful of counts. This chain links TRBV15 with TRBJ1-3; no clear D. CDR1 LNHNV and CDR2 YYDKDF come from the germline V gene (reference sequence). The CDR3 length is 16 residues. The V gene lost 0 bases and the J gene lost 4 bases, with 13 bases spanning the gap. CDR3 in DNA: TGTGCCACCAGCAGAGATCGCCGATATATGGGAAACACCATATATTTT. Translated, it gives CATSRDRRYMGNTIYF.

The genes are TRBV4-3 and TRBJ2-7; TRBD1 matches 12 bases. Per germline, CDR1 LGHNA and CDR2 YSLEER. There are 16 residues in the CDR3. The ends lost 0 bases at V and 7 bases at J; junction bases unmatched: 7. The CDR3 DNA reads TGCGCCAGCAGCCAAGAGGGGGGACAGGGGGCTGGAGAGCAGTACTTC. Its translation: CASSQEGGQGAGEQYF.

The chain couples TRBV5-1 to TRBJ1-5; 9 positions agree with TRBD1. The CDR3 totals 15 residues. The V and J ends lost 3 bases and 1 base, in that order; junction bases with no gene match: 2. Germline CDR1 SGHRS, CDR2 YFSETQ. CDR3 protein: CASSWTGASNQPQHF. In DNA form, the CDR3 reads TGCGCCAGCAGCTGGACAGGGGCCAGCAATCAGCCCCAGCATTTT.

This clonotype has just a few counts. The V and J genes are TRBV12-3 or TRBV12-4 and TRBJ1-1; 7 nucleotides agree with TRBD1. The CDR3 runs to 13 residues. Unmatched junction bases numbered 9, after V lost 7 bases and J lost 7 bases. CDR3 loop: CASKGQRRFEAFF. CDR3 in DNA: TGTGCCAGCAAGGGACAGCGTAGATTTGAAGCTTTCTTT.

This clonotype has ten or more counts. This chain links TRBV7-3 with TRBJ2-3, with unresolved D. V was clipped by 5 bases and J by 2 bases, with 17 bases between them. Germline CDR1 reads SGHTA; CDR2 reads FQGTGA. This CDR3 has 16 amino acids. CDR3 loop: CASSLPATGTTDTQYF. The CDR3 DNA follows: TGTGCCAGCAGCCTCCCCGCCACGGGTACCACAGATACGCAGTATTTT.

The sample holds many counts of this clonotype. The rearrangement links TRBV7-2 to TRBJ1-1; possible D gene TRBD1, 6 bases. The CDR3 runs to 12 residues. CDR1 is SGHTA and CDR2 is FQGNSA in the germline V gene. V was cut by 1 base and J by 10 bases, with 10 bases left in between. The CDR3 DNA sequence: TGTGCCAGCAGCTTAGAGGACAGACGAGCTTTCTTT. Residues: CASSLEDRRAFF.

The V and J genes are TRBV7-9 and TRBJ2-7, with 8 bases identical to TRBD1. In germline, CDR1 is SEHNR, CDR2 FQNEAQ (reference sequence). The V and J ends lost 4 bases and 4 bases, in that order; junction bases with no gene match: 15. The CDR3 is 17 amino acids. The CDR3 is CASSSTGAAQEVYEQYF. The CDR3 region has the DNA TGTGCCAGCAGCTCGACAGGGGCCGCACAGGAAGTTTACGAGCAGTACTTC.

The chain employs TRBV5-1 and TRBJ1-2; TRBD1 is a possible D gene (6 bases). In germline, CDR1 is SGHRS, CDR2 YFSETQ. CDR3 length equals 15 residues. Trimming pared 5 bases from V and 0 bases from J, leaving 14 bases between. In DNA form, the CDR3 reads TGCGCCAGCAGGGTATTACAGGGCGCTAACTATGGCTACACCTTC. Amino acid sequence: CASRVLQGANYGYTF.

V is TRBV4-3 and J is TRBJ2-7; maybe TRBD1 (6 bases). V gave up 4 bases and J gave up 5 bases, with 18 bases separating them. From germline, CDR1 is LGHNA and CDR2 YSLEER. The CDR3 loop spans 15 amino acids. CDR3 region: CASSRTQGLGDEQYF. CDR3 sequence (DNA): TGCGCCAGCAGCCGCACCCAGGGGTTGGGGGACGAGCAGTACTTC.

In its sample, this clonotype ranks as large. For the CDR3, the DNA is TGTGCCAGCAGCTTAGGACTAGCGGGGGGCAATGAGCAGTTCTTC. This sequence encodes CASSLGLAGGNEQFF. V usage is TRBV7-2 and J usage is TRBJ2-1, with 13 bases lining up with TRBD2. The V gene end was trimmed by 1 base and the J gene end by 6 bases; junction bases not matched to a gene: 0. The V gene's germline CDR1 is SGHTA and CDR2 FQGNSA. The CDR3 extends over 15 amino acids. The full variable domain, rest sourced from reference TRBV7-2 and TRBJ2-1, is GAGVSQSPSNKVTEKGKDVELRCDPISGHTALYWYRQSLGQGLEFLIYFQGNSAPDKSGLPSDRFSAERTGGSVSTLTIQRTQQEDSAVYLCASSLGLAGGNEQFFGPGTRLTVL.

This clonotype was seen at least ten times. The V gene is TRBV29-1, the J gene TRBJ2-5, with D possibly called TRBD1 or TRBD2 (6 bases each). The CDR3 loop spans 13 amino acids. CDR1 SQVTM and CDR2 ANQGSEA come from the germline V gene. V dropped 3 bases and J dropped 5 bases, with 13 bases sitting between them. CDR3: CSVDGGLMETQYF. As DNA, the CDR3 is TGCAGCGTTGATGGGGGGCTGATGGAGACCCAGTACTTC.

This clonotype was counted between two and nine times. The V gene is TRBV5-4, the J gene TRBJ2-5; 8 bases map to TRBD1. This CDR3 is 15 amino acids long. V lost 2 bases, J lost 1 base, and 4 bases stayed unmatched. The germline CDR1 and CDR2 sequences are SGHNT and YYREEE (reference sequence). CDR3 amino acids: CASSFQGAGQETQYF. Written as DNA, the CDR3 is TGTGCCAGCAGCTTCCAGGGGGCTGGCCAAGAGACCCAGTACTTC.

The V call is TRBV12-3 or TRBV12-4, the J call TRBJ1-3, with TRBD1 identical over 7 bases. The CDR3 consists of 16 residues. With V trimmed by 5 bases and J by 5 bases, 12 bases remained unmatched. CDR3: CASSTLTGNYRNTIYF. The DNA of the CDR3 is TGTGCCAGCAGTACGCTGACAGGGAATTATAGAAACACCATATATTTT.

In its sample, this clonotype was seen a few times. The V gene is TRBV7-2, the J gene TRBJ2-1; D ambiguous. Between the trimmed V and J ends, which lost 5 bases and 6 bases, there was a span of 17 bases. Germline CDR1 reads SGHTA; CDR2 reads FQGNSA. The CDR3 spans 15 residues. The CDR3 DNA sequence: TGTGCCAGCAGCCTGTGGGCAGGTCTTGGCAATGAGCAGTTCTTC. Residues: CASSLWAGLGNEQFF.

The V gene is TRBV3-1, the J gene TRBJ2-1, with a possible D match to TRBD2 (7 bases). CDR3 length: 20 amino acids. Germline lookup yields CDR1 LGHDT and CDR2 YNNKEL (reference sequence). V was pared by 4 bases and J by 6 bases, with 31 bases between. CDR3 in amino acids: CASSRFLGGGSVSPSNEQFF. CDR3 DNA sequence: TGTGCCAGCAGCCGGTTCCTAGGGGGGGGGTCGGTATCCCCCTCCAATGAGCAGTTCTTC.

Many counts were recorded for this clonotype. The V and J genes are TRBV5-1 and TRBJ1-1; TRBD1 is a possible D gene (5 bases). The CDR3 is 14 residues long. With 3 bases removed from V and 2 bases from J, the gap between germline ends came to 11 bases. Per germline, CDR1 SGHRS and CDR2 YFSETQ. The CDR3 spells CASSSTASNTEAFF. CDR3 nucleotides: TGCGCCAGCAGCTCGACAGCGTCAAACACTGAAGCTTTCTTT. Full variable domain (rest looked up from reference TRBV5-1 and TRBJ1-1): KAGVTQTPRYLIKTRGQQVTLSCSPISGHRSVSWYQQTPGQGLQFLFEYFSETQRNKGNFPGRFSGRQFSNSRSEMNVSTLELGDSALYLCASSSTASNTEAFFGQGTRLTVV.

V and J are TRBV5-1 and TRBJ2-5; D is ambiguous. The CDR3 totals 13 residues. The V end was cut by 4 bases, the J end by 2 bases, with 9 bases between. CDR1 is SGHRS, CDR2 YFSETQ, per germline. This CDR3 reads CASSPRPQETQYF. The DNA for the CDR3 is TGCGCCAGCAGCCCCAGGCCTCAAGAGACCCAGTACTTC.

This clonotype was recorded at least ten times. This chain connects TRBV5-1 to TRBJ2-7, with TRBD1 matching 9 bases. V lost 4 bases to trimming and J lost 9 bases; unmatched junction nucleotides: 11. The CDR3 length is 14 residues. Looked up from germline, CDR1 is SGHRS and CDR2 is YFSETQ. This CDR3 reads CASSPGTGQGVQYV. Written as DNA, the CDR3 is TGCGCCAGCAGCCCGGGGACAGGGCAAGGGGTGCAGTACGTC.

The chain recombines TRBV5-4 with TRBJ2-6; 7 positions match TRBD1. After removal of 5 bases from V and 0 bases from J, the junction contained 11 bases not matched to a gene. The germline gives CDR1 SGHNT, CDR2 YYREEE (reference sequence). This CDR3 spans 18 amino acids. The CDR3 coding sequence is TGTGCCAGCAGGCGTATCGGGACAGAGCCCTCTGGGGCCAACGTCCTGACTTTC. Translated: CASRRIGTEPSGANVLTF.

This clonotype was found many times. This chain connects TRBV21-1 to TRBJ2-3; the table's TRBD1 call for D was not verified on the DNA. TRBV21-1 is classified as a pseudogene. The CDR3 consists of 15 residues. For the CDR3, the DNA is TGTGCCAGCAGCGGACAGGGTGTTGGCACAGATACGCAGTATTTT. Translation: CASSGQGVGTDTQYF.

This clonotype was recorded at least ten times. The rearrangement uses TRBV24-1 and TRBJ2-1; a weak D match, TRBD2 (5 bases). Germline CDR1 reads KGHDR; CDR2 reads SFDVKD. This CDR3 comprises 16 residues. Trimming cost V 1 base and J 0 bases, with 9 bases left between them. The DNA for the CDR3 is TGTGCCACCAGTGATTTATCCACTAGCTCCTACAATGAGCAGTTCTTC. It yields the protein CATSDLSTSSYNEQFF.

J is TRBJ1-5 and V is TRBV6-5; tentative D call: TRBD1 (6 bases). The CDR3 contains 14 residues. Germline V lookup: CDR1 MNHEY, CDR2 SVGAGI. CDR3 residues: CATYHSGANQPQHF. In DNA, the CDR3 is TGTGCAACCTACCATTCGGGGGCCAATCAGCCCCAGCATTTT.

This clonotype has at least ten counts. V gene TRBV6-2 or TRBV6-3 combines with J gene TRBJ2-5; D gene unclear. In germline, CDR1 is MNHEY, CDR2 SVGEGT. V was pared by 6 bases and J by 2 bases, with 13 bases between. This CDR3 contains 14 residues. In DNA form, the CDR3 reads TGTGCCAGCAGCCCTCCTGGGGTACAAGAGACCCAGTACTTC. Translating it yields CASSPPGVQETQYF.

There are a few counts of this clonotype. The rearrangement uses TRBV7-8 and TRBJ1-2; D not certain. CDR3 length: 16 amino acids. V was clipped by 0 bases and J by 4 bases, with 15 bases between them. In germline, CDR1 is SGHVS, CDR2 FQNEAQ. The CDR3, as DNA: TGTGCCAGCAGCTTAGCGACCGGGGTCTTGGCCTATGGCTACACCTTC. Translating gives CASSLATGVLAYGYTF.